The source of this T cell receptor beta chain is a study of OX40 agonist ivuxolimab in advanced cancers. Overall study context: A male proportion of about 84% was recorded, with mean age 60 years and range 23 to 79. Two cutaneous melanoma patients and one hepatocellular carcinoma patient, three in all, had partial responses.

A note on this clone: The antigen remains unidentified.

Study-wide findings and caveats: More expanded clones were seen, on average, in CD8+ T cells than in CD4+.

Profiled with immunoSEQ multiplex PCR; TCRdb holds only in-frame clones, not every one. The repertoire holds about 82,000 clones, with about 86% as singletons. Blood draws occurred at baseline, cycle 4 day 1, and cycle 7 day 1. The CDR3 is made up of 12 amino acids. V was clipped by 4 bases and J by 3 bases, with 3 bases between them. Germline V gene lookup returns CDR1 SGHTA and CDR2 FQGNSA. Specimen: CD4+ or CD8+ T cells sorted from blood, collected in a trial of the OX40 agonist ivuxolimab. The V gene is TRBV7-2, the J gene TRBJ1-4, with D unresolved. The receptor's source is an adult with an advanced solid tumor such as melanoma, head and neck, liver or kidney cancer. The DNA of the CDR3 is TGTGCCAGCAGCTCCCCTAATGAAAAACTGTTTTTT. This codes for CASSSPNEKLFF.